These 19 T cell receptor beta chains were sequenced from one sample in a study of cytomegalovirus exposure and HLA in healthy donors. 60 Vbeta and 13 Jbeta primers were used in PCR. Sequencing used immunoSEQ multiplex PCR; TCRdb keeps in-frame clones, though not all of them. The sample has about 160,000 clones, approximately 70% seen once. The sequenced sample consisted of PBMCs. These receptors all stem from a man aged 40-49 years in good health and CMV-seropositive.

This chain's CDR3 is CASSPGPGTSLSYEQYF. CDR3 bases: TGTGCCAGCTCCCCCGGACCCGGGACATCACTCTCCTACGAGCAGTACTTC. The chain recombines TRBV18 with TRBJ2-7; TRBD1 is a possible D gene (6 bases). CDR3 length: 17 residues. Looked up from germline, CDR1 is KGHSH and CDR2 is LQKENI. Trimming took off 6 bases at V and 0 bases at J, with 21 bases between the two ends.

The chain joins TRBV14 to TRBJ2-7; 7 nucleotides match TRBD1. The CDR3 totals 15 residues. With 1 base clipped from V and 3 bases from J, the junction kept 6 bases outside the gene matches. The germline gives CDR1 SGHDN, CDR2 FVKESK. CDR3 sequence (DNA): TGTGCCAGCAGCCAAGGGATGGGACAGATCTACGAGCAGTACTTC. Amino acid sequence: CASSQGMGQIYEQYF.

This chain links TRBV6-5 with TRBJ1-4, with D hard to call. Trimming cost V 6 bases and J 0 bases, with 8 bases left between them. CDR1 is MNHEY, CDR2 SVGAGI, per germline. CDR3 length: 14 amino acids. The CDR3 coding sequence is TGTGCCAGCAGCCACCCGGCAACTAATGAAAAACTGTTTTTT. It is translated as CASSHPATNEKLFF.

The V call is TRBV27, the J call TRBJ1-2; the D gene is possibly TRBD1 (5 bases). Germline V gene sequence: CDR1 MNHEY, CDR2 SMNVEV (reference sequence). The CDR3 consists of 13 residues. Deletions cut 6 bases from V and 3 bases from J, with 11 bases between. CDR3 residues: CASSSGGYYGYTF. DNA for the CDR3: TGTGCCAGCAGCTCGGGGGGGTACTATGGCTACACCTTC.

The V gene is TRBV5-1, the J gene TRBJ1-3, with 9 bases that match TRBD1. Trimming removed 4 bases from V and 0 bases from J; junction bases left unmatched: 5. The CDR3 contains 16 residues. The germline gives CDR1 SGHRS, CDR2 YFSETQ. CDR3 residues: CASSPTGGASGNTIYF. The CDR3 DNA reads as TGCGCCAGCAGCCCTACAGGGGGCGCCTCTGGAAACACCATATATTTT.

This clone was observed once. This chain links TRBV29-1 with TRBJ2-4, with D possibly TRBD1 on 6 matching bases. Germline-derived CDR1 and CDR2 are SQVTM and ANQGSEA. The length of the CDR3 is 17 residues. V dropped 7 bases and J dropped 0 bases, with 22 bases sitting between them. The CDR3 DNA is TGCAGCGCGGATGCTCTCGACAGGAAACTAGCCAAAAACATTCAGTACTTC. It is translated as CSADALDRKLAKNIQYF.

V is TRBV7-8 and J is TRBJ1-6; D perhaps matches TRBD1 (5 bases). The CDR3 contains 12 residues. With 5 bases removed from V and 14 bases from J, the gap between germline ends came to 13 bases. Germline V gene data show CDR1 as SGHVS and CDR2 as FQNEAQ. CDR3 DNA sequence: TGTGCCAGCAGCGGGGGGACTGGAACCCTCCACTTT. Translating gives CASSGGTGTLHF.

This clone was seen a few times. The V and J genes are TRBV27 and TRBJ1-4; weak D call: TRBD1 (5 bases). V was shortened by 8 bases and J by 0 bases, with 16 bases between the two germline ends. The germline gives CDR1 MNHEY, CDR2 SMNVEV (reference sequence). The CDR3 length is 16 residues. The CDR3 DNA sequence: TGTGCCAGCCCTCGGGGGACCCACCCAACTAATGAAAAACTGTTTTTT. Protein: CASPRGTHPTNEKLFF.

The chain combines TRBV30 with TRBJ1-5; unclear D gene. V was clipped by 1 base and J by 0 bases, with 7 bases between them. This CDR3 comprises 14 residues. Germline V CDR1 and CDR2: GTSNPN, SVGIG (reference sequence). The CDR3 sequence is CAWSDQNSNQPQHF. In nucleotides, the CDR3 is TGTGCCTGGAGTGACCAGAATAGCAATCAGCCCCAGCATTTT.

This chain joins TRBV5-4 and TRBJ2-5, with D maybe TRBD2 (6 bases). V was cut by 2 bases and J by 5 bases, with 13 bases left in between. There are 14 residues in the CDR3. The V gene's germline CDR1 is SGHNT and CDR2 YYREEE (reference sequence). CDR3 in DNA: TGTGCCAGCAGCTTCTTGGGGGGTGAGGAGACCCAGTACTTC. This codes for CASSFLGGEETQYF.

The gene calls are TRBV29-1 and TRBJ1-5, with D possibly being TRBD1 (5 bases). V dropped 4 bases and J dropped 3 bases, with 13 bases sitting between them. Germline V gene sequence: CDR1 SQVTM, CDR2 ANQGSEA. The CDR3 has 14 amino acids. CDR3 coding DNA: TGCAGCGTTGGCGGACACCCATCCAATCAGCCCCAGCATTTT. Amino acids: CSVGGHPSNQPQHF.

This chain joins TRBV19 and TRBJ2-2; D not certain. The V gene lost 5 bases and the J gene lost 2 bases, with 12 bases spanning the gap. The germline V gene encodes CDR1 LNHDA and CDR2 SQIVND (reference sequence). CDR3 length equals 15 residues. For the CDR3, the DNA is TGTGCCAGTAGTTTTGACACACCAAACACCGGGGAGCTGTTTTTT. Translation gives CASSFDTPNTGELFF. Combining the CDR3 with reference TRBV19 and TRBJ2-2 gives the whole variable domain DGGITQSPKYLFRKEGQNVTLSCEQNLNHDAMYWYRQDPGQGLRLIYYSQIVNDFQKGDIAEGYSVSREKKESFPLTVTSAQKNPTAFYLCASSFDTPNTGELFFGEGSRLTVL.

This chain connects TRBV5-1 to TRBJ1-2; tentatively, D is TRBD1 (6 bases). V shed 1 base and J shed 3 bases, with 10 bases lying between them. The CDR3 loop spans 14 amino acids. Germline CDR1 and CDR2: SGHRS and YFSETQ. In DNA, the CDR3 is TGCGCCAGCAGCTTGTCGGGACAAGACTATGGCTACACCTTC. Translating it yields CASSLSGQDYGYTF.

The rearrangement uses TRBV4-2 and TRBJ1-5; a possible D gene is TRBD1 (6 bases). V dropped 0 bases and J dropped 1 base, with 7 bases sitting between them. The CDR3 is 15 amino acids. The germline V gene encodes CDR1 LGHNA and CDR2 YNFKEQ. This CDR3 is CASSQDRGSNQPQHF. The CDR3 nucleotides read TGTGCCAGCAGCCAAGACAGGGGAAGCAATCAGCCCCAGCATTTT.

The chain couples TRBV4-2 to TRBJ1-3; perhaps TRBD1 as D (6 bases). The CDR3 is made up of 16 amino acids. V lost 0 bases, J lost 0 bases, and 9 bases lay in between. The V gene's germline CDR1 is LGHNA and CDR2 YNFKEQ. The CDR3: CASSQDFRGSGNTIYF. DNA for the CDR3: TGTGCCAGCAGCCAAGACTTCAGGGGCTCTGGAAACACCATATATTTT.

The chain employs TRBV7-3 and TRBJ2-7, with 9 bases identical to TRBD1. Trimming at V came to 2 bases and at J to 3 bases, leaving 5 bases not matched to a gene. The CDR3 sequence is 15 residues long. Germline loops: CDR1 SGHTA, CDR2 FQGTGA. The CDR3: CASSLHRDRVYEQYF. In DNA, the CDR3 is TGTGCCAGCAGCTTACATCGGGACAGGGTCTACGAGCAGTACTTC.

The chain is built from TRBV19 and TRBJ2-7, with D uncertain. CDR1 is LNHDA and CDR2 is SQIVND in the germline V gene (reference sequence). The CDR3 runs 13 residues. Between the trimmed V and J ends, which lost 3 bases and 2 bases, there was a span of 8 bases. CDR3 in amino acids: CASSMYTAYEQYF. CDR3 nucleotides: TGTGCCAGTAGTATGTACACAGCCTACGAGCAGTACTTC.

CDR3 bases: TGTGCCACCAGCGGACAGGTTAATAACTATGGCTACACCTTC. Translation gives CATSGQVNNYGYTF. The V call is TRBV15, the J call TRBJ1-2; the match to TRBD1 covers 7 bases. The CDR3 sequence is 14 residues long. Germline loops: CDR1 LNHNV, CDR2 YYDKDF (reference sequence). Trimming at V came to 5 bases and at J to 1 base, leaving 4 bases not matched to a gene.

This clone was picked up a small number of times. The V gene is TRBV19, the J gene TRBJ1-5; D is undetermined. The CDR3 runs 13 residues. Germline V gene sequence: CDR1 LNHDA, CDR2 SQIVND (reference sequence). The V end was cut by 0 bases, the J end by 10 bases, with 10 bases between. In DNA form, the CDR3 reads TGTGCCAGTAGTATAGATAAGCGAGGTCCCCAGCATTTT. Amino acid sequence: CASSIDKRGPQHF.